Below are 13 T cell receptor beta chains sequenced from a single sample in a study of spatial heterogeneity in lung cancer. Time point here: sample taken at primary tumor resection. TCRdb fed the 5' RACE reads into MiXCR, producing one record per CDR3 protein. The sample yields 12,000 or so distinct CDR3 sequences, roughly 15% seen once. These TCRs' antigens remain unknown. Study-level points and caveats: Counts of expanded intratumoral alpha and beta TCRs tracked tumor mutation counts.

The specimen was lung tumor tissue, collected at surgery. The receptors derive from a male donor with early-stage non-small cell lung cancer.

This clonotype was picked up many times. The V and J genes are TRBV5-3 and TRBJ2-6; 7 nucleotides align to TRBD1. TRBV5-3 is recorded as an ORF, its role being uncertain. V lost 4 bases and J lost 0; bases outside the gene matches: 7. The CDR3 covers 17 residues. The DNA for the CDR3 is TGTGCCAGAAGCGGACAGGACGGAATCTCTGGGGCCAACGTCCTGACTTTC. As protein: CARSGQDGISGANVLTF.

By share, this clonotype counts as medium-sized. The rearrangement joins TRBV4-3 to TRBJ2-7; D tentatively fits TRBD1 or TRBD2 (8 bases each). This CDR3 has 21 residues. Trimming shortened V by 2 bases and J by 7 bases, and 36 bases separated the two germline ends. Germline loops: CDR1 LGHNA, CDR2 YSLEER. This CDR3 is CASSQRLRGQGASGGFGEQYF. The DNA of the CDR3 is TGCGCCAGCAGCCAAAGGCTAAGAGGACAGGGTGCGAGCGGGGGATTTGGGGAGCAGTACTTC.

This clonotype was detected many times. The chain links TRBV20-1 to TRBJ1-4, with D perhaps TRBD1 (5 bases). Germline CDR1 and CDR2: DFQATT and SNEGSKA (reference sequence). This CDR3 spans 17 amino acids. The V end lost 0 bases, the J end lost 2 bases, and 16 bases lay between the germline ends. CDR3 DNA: TGCAGTGCTAGAGATGGGGCAGGGTCTCGGACTAATGAAAAACTGTTTTTT. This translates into CSARDGAGSRTNEKLFF.

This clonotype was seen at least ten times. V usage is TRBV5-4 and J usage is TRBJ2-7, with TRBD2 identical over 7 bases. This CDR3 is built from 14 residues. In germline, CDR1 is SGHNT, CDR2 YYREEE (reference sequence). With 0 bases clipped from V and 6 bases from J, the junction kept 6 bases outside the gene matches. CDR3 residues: CASSLAMGGPEQYF. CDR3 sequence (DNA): TGTGCCAGCAGCTTGGCGATGGGAGGGCCCGAGCAGTACTTC.

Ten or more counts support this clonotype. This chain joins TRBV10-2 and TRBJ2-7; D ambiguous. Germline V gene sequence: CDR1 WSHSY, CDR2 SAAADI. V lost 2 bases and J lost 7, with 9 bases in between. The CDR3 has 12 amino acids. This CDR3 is CASSENQAEQYF. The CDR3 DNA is TGCGCCAGCAGTGAGAACCAGGCGGAGCAGTACTTC.

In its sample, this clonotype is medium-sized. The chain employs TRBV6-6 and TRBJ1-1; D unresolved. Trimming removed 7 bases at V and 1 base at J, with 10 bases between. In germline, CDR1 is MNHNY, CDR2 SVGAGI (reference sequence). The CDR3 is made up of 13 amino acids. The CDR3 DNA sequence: TGTGCCAGCATGTCCCAGGAGAACACTGAAGCTTTCTTT. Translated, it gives CASMSQENTEAFF.

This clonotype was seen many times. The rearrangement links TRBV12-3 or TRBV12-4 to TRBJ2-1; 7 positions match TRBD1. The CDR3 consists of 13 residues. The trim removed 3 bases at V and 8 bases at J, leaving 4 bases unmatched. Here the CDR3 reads CASSFDRAHEQFF. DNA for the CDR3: TGTGCCAGCAGTTTTGACAGGGCCCATGAGCAGTTCTTC.

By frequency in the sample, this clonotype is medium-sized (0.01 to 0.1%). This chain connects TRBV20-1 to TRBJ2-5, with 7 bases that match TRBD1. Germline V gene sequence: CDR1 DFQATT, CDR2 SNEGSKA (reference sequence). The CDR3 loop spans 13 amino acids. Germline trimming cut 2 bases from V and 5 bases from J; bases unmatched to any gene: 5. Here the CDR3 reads CSARKGALETQYF. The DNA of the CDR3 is TGCAGTGCTAGAAAGGGGGCGTTGGAGACCCAGTACTTC.

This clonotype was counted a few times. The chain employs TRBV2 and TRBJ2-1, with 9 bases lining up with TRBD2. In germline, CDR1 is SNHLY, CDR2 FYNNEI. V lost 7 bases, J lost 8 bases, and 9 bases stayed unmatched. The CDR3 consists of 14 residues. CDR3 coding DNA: TGTGCCAGCAAACCAGCGGGAGGTCCGGATGAGCAGTTCTTC. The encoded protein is CASKPAGGPDEQFF.

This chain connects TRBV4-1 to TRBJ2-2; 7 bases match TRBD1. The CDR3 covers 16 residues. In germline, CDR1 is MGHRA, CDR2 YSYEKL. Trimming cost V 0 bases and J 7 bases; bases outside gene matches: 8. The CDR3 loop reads CASSQDLVRGNGELFF. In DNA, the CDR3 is TGCGCCAGCAGCCAAGATCTTGTCAGGGGGAACGGGGAGCTGTTTTTT.

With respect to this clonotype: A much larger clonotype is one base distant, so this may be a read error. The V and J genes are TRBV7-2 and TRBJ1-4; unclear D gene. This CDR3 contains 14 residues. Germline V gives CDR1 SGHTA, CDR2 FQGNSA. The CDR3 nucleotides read TGTTCCAGCAGCCCCTCTGCAACTAATGAAAAACTGTTTTTT. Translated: CSSSPSATNEKLFF. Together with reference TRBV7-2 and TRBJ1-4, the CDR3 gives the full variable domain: GAGVSQSPSNKVTEKGKDVELRCDPISGHTALYWYRQSLGQGLEFLIYFQGNSAPDKSGLPSDRFSAERTGGSVSTLTIQRTQQEDSAVYLCSSSPSATNEKLFFGSGTQLSVL.

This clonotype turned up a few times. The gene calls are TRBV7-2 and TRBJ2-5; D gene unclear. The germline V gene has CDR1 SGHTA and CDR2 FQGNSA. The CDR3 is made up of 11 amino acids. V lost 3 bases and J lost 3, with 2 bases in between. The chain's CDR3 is CASSFKETQYF. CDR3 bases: TGTGCCAGCAGCTTTAAAGAGACCCAGTACTTC.

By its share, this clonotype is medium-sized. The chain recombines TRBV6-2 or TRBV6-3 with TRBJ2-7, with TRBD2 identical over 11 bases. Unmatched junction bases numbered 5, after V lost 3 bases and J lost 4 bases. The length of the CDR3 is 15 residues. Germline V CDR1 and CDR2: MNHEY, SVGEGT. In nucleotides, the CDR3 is TGTGCCAGCAGTTATGGGACTAGCGGAGGTTACGAGCAGTACTTC. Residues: CASSYGTSGGYEQYF.